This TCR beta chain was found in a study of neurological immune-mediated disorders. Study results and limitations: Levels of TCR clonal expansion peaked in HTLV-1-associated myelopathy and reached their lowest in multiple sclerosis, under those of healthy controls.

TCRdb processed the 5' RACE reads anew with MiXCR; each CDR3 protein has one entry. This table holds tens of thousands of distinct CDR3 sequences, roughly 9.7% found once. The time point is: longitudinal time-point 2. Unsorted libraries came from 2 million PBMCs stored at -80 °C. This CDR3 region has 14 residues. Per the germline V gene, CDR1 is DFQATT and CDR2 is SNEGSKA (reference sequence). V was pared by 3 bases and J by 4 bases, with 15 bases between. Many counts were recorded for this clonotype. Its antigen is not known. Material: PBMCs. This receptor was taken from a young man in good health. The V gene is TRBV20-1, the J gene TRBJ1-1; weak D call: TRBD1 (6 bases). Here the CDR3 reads CSASWQGQITEAFF. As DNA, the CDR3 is TGCAGTGCTAGCTGGCAGGGGCAGATCACTGAAGCTTTCTTT.